One and the same sample provided the 25 T cell receptor beta chains below, sequenced in a study of blood T cells in healthy people across ages. A second PCR, run for roughly 7 to 11 cycles, used a sample-barcoded 5' primer plus a J-beta primer mix. In TCRdb, the 5' RACE reads were re-called with MiXCR into one record per CDR3 protein. The data contain over 700,000 distinct CDR3 sequences, 25% of them singletons. These same data were also listed under a study on T cells of mothers and their children.

Sample: blood. Every receptor here comes from a boy aged 5-17 years in good health.

The rearrangement links TRBV25-1 to TRBJ2-6; TRBD2 is a possible D gene (5 bases). Germline values: CDR1 MGHDK, CDR2 SYGVNS. The ends were cut back, 2 bases at V and 4 bases at J, with 9 bases in the middle. The CDR3 runs to 15 residues. The CDR3 sequence is CASSEEGTGANVLTF. In DNA, the CDR3 is TGTGCCAGCAGTGAAGAGGGAACGGGGGCCAACGTCCTGACTTTC.

This chain joins TRBV28 and TRBJ2-3; D not resolved. This CDR3 has 16 amino acids. CDR1 and CDR2 from the germline V gene are MDHEN and SYDVKM. The ends were cut back, 5 bases at V and 1 base at J, with 16 bases in the middle. CDR3 sequence reads: CASSLKPPSGTDTQYF. The CDR3 nucleotides read TGTGCCAGCAGTCTAAAACCGCCGTCTGGCACAGATACGCAGTATTTT.

The chain carries TRBV29-1 and TRBJ2-7; D gene unclear. Germline CDR1 reads SQVTM; CDR2 reads ANQGSEA. The CDR3 consists of 11 residues. V lost 2 bases to trimming and J lost 5 bases, with 7 bases between them. The chain's CDR3 is CSVETVDEQYF. The CDR3 coding sequence is TGCAGCGTTGAAACCGTCGACGAGCAGTACTTC.

The chain employs TRBV7-2 and TRBJ1-2; weak D call: TRBD1 (5 bases). This CDR3 region has 14 residues. V lost 1 base and J 4 bases, leaving 10 bases between the germline ends. Looked up from germline, CDR1 is SGHTA and CDR2 is FQGNSA. CDR3 nucleotide sequence: TGTGCCAGCAGCTTAGGCGGGGGGATCTATGGCTACACCTTC. It yields the protein CASSLGGGIYGYTF.

The rearrangement links TRBV20-1 to TRBJ2-1; D possibly corresponds to TRBD2 (6 bases). CDR1 is DFQATT, CDR2 SNEGSKA, per germline (reference sequence). The CDR3 covers 14 residues. Trimming shortened V by 5 bases and J by 8 bases, and 19 bases separated the two germline ends. As DNA, the CDR3 is TGCAGTGCTGCGGGACTCGCCCGGTTTGATGAGCAGTTCTTC. It yields the protein CSAAGLARFDEQFF.

A few counts support this clonotype. This chain connects TRBV9 to TRBJ2-1; 7 bases map to TRBD2. The germline V gene encodes CDR1 SGDLS and CDR2 YYNGEE. Trimming removed 8 bases from V and 3 bases from J; junction bases left unmatched: 11. CDR3 length: 15 amino acids. In DNA form, the CDR3 reads TGTGCCAGTTCCACTGCGGGAGAAGTCTACAATGAGCAGTTCTTC. Translating it yields CASSTAGEVYNEQFF.

The table lists this clonotype with a few counts. CDR3 nucleotides: TGCAGCGTTGAACTTAGCGGGAGTTTCAATGAGCAGTTCTTC. Translating gives CSVELSGSFNEQFF. This sequence joins TRBV29-1 and TRBJ2-5, with 9 bases that match TRBD2. With the DNA end fitting TRBJ2-1 better, the J assignment may be wrong. Germline V gene data show CDR1 as SQVTM and CDR2 as ANQGSEA. This CDR3 is 14 amino acids long.

The V call is TRBV6-5, the J call TRBJ1-1, with 7 bases that match TRBD1. The length of the CDR3 is 15 residues. Germline V gives CDR1 MNHEY, CDR2 SVGAGI. V shed 4 bases, J shed 7 bases, and the junction held 12 bases outside the gene matches. CDR3 loop: CASSLMDRNPREAFF. The CDR3 bases are TGTGCCAGCAGTTTAATGGACAGGAACCCTCGTGAAGCTTTCTTT.

This clonotype has just one count. The chain couples TRBV29-1 to TRBJ1-1, with a possible D match to TRBD1 (6 bases). The CDR3 contains 15 residues. V dropped 1 base and J dropped 4 bases, with 16 bases sitting between them. CDR1 SQVTM and CDR2 ANQGSEA come from the germline V gene. The CDR3, as DNA: TGCAGCGTTGAAGGGGAAGGGGGTGTATCCACTGAAGCTTTCTTT. It codes for CSVEGEGGVSTEAFF.

This clonotype was observed a handful of times. The J gene is TRBJ2-3, the V gene TRBV29-1, with D uncertain. The CDR3 has 16 residues. Germline loops: CDR1 SQVTM, CDR2 ANQGSEA. The ends were cut back, 6 bases at V and 0 bases at J, with 19 bases in the middle. In DNA form, the CDR3 reads TGCAGCGTCCCCCCAGGCAGCGCCCTTAGCACAGATACGCAGTATTTT. Translated, it gives CSVPPGSALSTDTQYF.

This clonotype was observed a few times. Here the CDR3 DNA reads TGTGCCAGCAGCTCCTCGGGCGCGGGGGGGCTCACCGGGGAGCTGTTTTTT. This sequence encodes CASSSSGAGGLTGELFF. This sequence joins TRBV7-2 and TRBJ2-2; TRBD2 matches at 9 bases. The CDR3 covers 17 residues. Germline V gene data show CDR1 as SGHTA and CDR2 as FQGNSA. V dropped 4 bases and J dropped 4; count of bases not matched to a gene: 10.

This clonotype was observed a few times. J is TRBJ2-1 and V is TRBV12-5, with 7 positions matching TRBD1. Per germline, CDR1 LGHNT and CDR2 FRNRAP. V shed 3 bases, J shed 5 bases, and the junction held 7 bases outside the gene matches. This CDR3 spans 15 amino acids. This CDR3 reads CASGLDGTDNNEQFF. DNA of the CDR3: TGTGCTAGTGGTTTAGACGGGACAGACAACAATGAGCAGTTCTTC. Full variable domain (remainder filled in from reference TRBV12-5 and TRBJ2-1): DARVTQTPRHKVTEMGQEVTMRCQPILGHNTVFWYRQTMMQGLELLAYFRNRAPLDDSGMPKDRFSAEMPDATLATLKIQPSEPRDSAVYFCASGLDGTDNNEQFFGPGTRLTVL.

This clonotype has only a few counts. The chain links TRBV29-1 to TRBJ1-2, with TRBD1 as a possible D gene (6 bases). The CDR3 covers 16 residues. Germline V lookup: CDR1 SQVTM, CDR2 ANQGSEA. Trimming took 2 bases from V and 3 from J, leaving 19 bases between them. The CDR3 DNA reads as TGCAGCGTTGAACGTGGGGGCAGGGGATGGGACTATGGCTACACCTTC. The encoded protein is CSVERGGRGWDYGYTF.

The rearrangement joins TRBV20-1 to TRBJ2-5, with 7 bases that match TRBD2. The CDR3 loop spans 12 amino acids. V was clipped by 1 base and J by 6 bases; unmatched bases: 2. Looked up from germline, CDR1 is DFQATT and CDR2 is SNEGSKA (reference sequence). In DNA, the CDR3 is TGCAGTGCTAGAGTGGGGGGGAAGACCCAGTACTTC. The encoded protein is CSARVGGKTQYF.

The chain has TRBV5-1 and TRBJ2-4; 10 bases align to TRBD1. The germline V gene has CDR1 SGHRS and CDR2 YFSETQ. The V gene end was trimmed by 4 bases and the J gene end by 0 bases; junction bases not matched to a gene: 7. The CDR3 loop spans 17 amino acids. CDR3 bases: TGCGCCAGCAGCCCCGGGGGACAGGGGATAGCCAAAAACATTCAGTACTTC. Translating gives CASSPGGQGIAKNIQYF.

This clonotype was seen a handful of times. The chain carries TRBV3-1 and TRBJ2-1; D remains unclear. There are 16 residues in the CDR3. Trimming removed 4 bases from V and 0 bases from J, with 13 bases in between. Germline V gene data show CDR1 as LGHDT and CDR2 as YNNKEL (reference sequence). The CDR3 DNA reads as TGTGCCAGCAGCCCAACTTGGGGTAGCTCCTACAATGAGCAGTTCTTC. Protein product: CASSPTWGSSYNEQFF.

This clonotype occurred a few times. The chain joins TRBV6-2 or TRBV6-3 to TRBJ1-6; the D is unclear. The CDR3 has 14 residues. Deletions cut 5 bases from V and 10 bases from J, with 15 bases between. Germline V gene data show CDR1 as MNHEY and CDR2 as SVGEGT. For the CDR3, the DNA is TGTGCCAGCAGTCGACGCCAGGTGAACTCACCCCTCCACTTT. It specifies CASSRRQVNSPLHF.

The chain carries TRBV5-1 and TRBJ2-1; maybe TRBD1 (5 bases). The V end was cut by 5 bases, the J end by 7 bases, with 16 bases between. This CDR3 contains 14 residues. Germline CDR1 reads SGHRS; CDR2 reads YFSETQ. In DNA, the CDR3 is TGCGCCAGCAGTGTAGGGGCCCCCAATAATGAGCAGTTCTTC. Translated: CASSVGAPNNEQFF. The full variable domain, its missing parts supplied by reference TRBV5-1 and TRBJ2-1, is KAGVTQTPRYLIKTRGQQVTLSCSPISGHRSVSWYQQTPGQGLQFLFEYFSETQRNKGNFPGRFSGRQFSNSRSEMNVSTLELGDSALYLCASSVGAPNNEQFFGPGTRLTVL.

In the case of this clonotype: A read error may produce the germline difference seen at one junction end. As DNA, the CDR3 is TGTGCCAACAGTTACGGGGGAAACACTGAAGCTTTCTTT. It encodes CANSYGGNTEAFF. J is TRBJ1-1 and V is TRBV6-5, with D maybe TRBD1 (5 bases). Germline V gives CDR1 MNHEY, CDR2 SVGAGI. The CDR3 length is 13 residues.

The chain has TRBV7-2 and TRBJ2-5; D ambiguous. This CDR3 is built from 15 residues. Looked up from germline, CDR1 is SGHTA and CDR2 is FQGNSA. The V gene lost 5 bases and the J gene lost 1 base, with 14 bases spanning the gap. The CDR3 protein is CASSLRGRVQETQYF. CDR3 in DNA: TGTGCCAGCAGCCTTCGCGGACGGGTCCAAGAGACCCAGTACTTC.

This clonotype was counted a few times. An end of the junction differs from the germline gene, which may be a read error. The chain combines TRBV29-1 with TRBJ2-2, with 8 bases fitting TRBD2. Germline V CDR1 and CDR2: SQVTM, ANQGSEA. The CDR3 covers 14 residues. The CDR3 nucleotides read TGCAGCGTCCAACGGGGGGGGTTGACCGAGGAGCTGTTTTTT. Amino acid sequence: CSVQRGGLTEELFF.

CDR3: CASSYSIQSQNIQYF. The CDR3, as DNA: TGTGCCAGCAGTTACTCGATACAGTCCCAAAACATTCAGTACTTC. The chain combines TRBV6-5 with TRBJ2-4; no clear D. The ends were cut back, 0 bases at V and 5 bases at J, with 11 bases in the middle. Germline CDR1 MNHEY, CDR2 SVGAGI. The CDR3 is 15 residues long.

The V call is TRBV14, the J call TRBJ1-1; 8 bases match TRBD1. In germline, CDR1 is SGHDN, CDR2 FVKESK. The length of the CDR3 is 17 residues. J gave up 0 bases and V 3 bases, and 9 bases lay outside the gene matches. DNA for the CDR3: TGTGCCAGCAGCCAGGCTACAGGGGGAACGCTGAACACTGAAGCTTTCTTT. Encoded protein: CASSQATGGTLNTEAFF.

The chain uses TRBV28 and TRBJ2-6, with 8 bases lining up with TRBD1. Looked up from germline, CDR1 is MDHEN and CDR2 is SYDVKM. The CDR3 is made up of 16 amino acids. J gave up 3 bases and V 6 bases, and 7 bases lay outside the gene matches. DNA for the CDR3: TGTGCCAGCAGCTACAGGGGGAAAAGTGGGGCCAACGTCCTGACTTTC. It specifies CASSYRGKSGANVLTF.

This clonotype was observed a handful of times. This chain links TRBV20-1 with TRBJ1-5; 10 bases fit TRBD1. The length of the CDR3 is 15 residues. Germline V gene lookup returns CDR1 DFQATT and CDR2 SNEGSKA (reference sequence). Unmatched junction bases numbered 5, after V lost 5 bases and J lost 1 base. The CDR3 region is CSALTGGSSNQPQHF. Here the CDR3 DNA reads TGCAGTGCTCTGACAGGGGGCTCGAGCAATCAGCCCCAGCATTTT.